The 5 T cell receptor beta chains below come from one sample, sequenced in a study of human T cells and chemical hapten exposure. Regarding time point: pre-sensitization, week 0. Stated treatment: therapeutic diphenylcyclopropenone sensitization with weekly scalp DPC. MiXCR, run by TCRdb on the RACE reads, gives a single entry per CDR3 protein. The sample consists of approximately 260,000 distinct CDR3 sequences, just under 8% of them appearing once. The specimen comprised whole blood, sampled in connection with sensitization to the hapten diphenylcyclopropenone (DPC). Receptors were obtained from a young man with alopecia areata. Some clones in this sample may be carry-over from other donors' samples.

There are a few counts of this clonotype. The CDR3 loop is CASSWTVLSPLHF. The CDR3 DNA reads as TGTGCCAGCAGTTGGACAGTACTCTCACCCCTCCACTTT. V gene TRBV27 combines with J gene TRBJ1-6; the D gene is possibly TRBD1 (6 bases). Trimming shortened V by 4 bases and J by 10 bases, and 11 bases separated the two germline ends. Germline V CDR1 and CDR2: MNHEY, SMNVEV (reference sequence). The CDR3 is 13 amino acids.

The sample holds a few counts of this clonotype. The V gene is TRBV6-1, the J gene TRBJ1-5, with D maybe TRBD1 (5 bases). V lost 7 bases and J 0 bases, leaving 13 bases between the germline ends. Germline V gene lookup returns CDR1 MNHNS and CDR2 SASEGT. The CDR3 covers 15 residues. This chain's CDR3 is CASTRGIHSNQPQHF. The CDR3 coding sequence is TGTGCCAGCACGCGGGGGATCCATAGCAATCAGCCCCAGCATTTT.

This clonotype was seen more than once but under ten times. This rearrangement joins TRBV6-5 to TRBJ1-6; a possible D gene is TRBD1 (5 bases). Germline loops: CDR1 MNHEY, CDR2 SVGAGI. The V and J ends lost 2 bases and 6 bases respectively, with 14 bases between them. The CDR3 is 16 amino acids. Here the CDR3 reads CASSYNSGTGNSPLHF. In DNA form, the CDR3 reads TGTGCCAGCAGTTACAACAGTGGGACCGGTAATTCACCCCTCCACTTT.

This clonotype was recorded a few times. The gene calls are TRBV28 and TRBJ1-3, with D possibly being TRBD1 (5 bases). This CDR3 comprises 15 residues. Germline lookup yields CDR1 MDHEN and CDR2 SYDVKM. Deletions cut 8 bases from V and 9 bases from J, with 23 bases between. The CDR3 bases are TGTGCCAGCGGCCCCTCCTACGGGACTTCGATCACCATATATTTT. Translated, it gives CASGPSYGTSITIYF.

This clonotype was detected only a few times. The V call is TRBV7-2, the J call TRBJ1-5; 8 positions agree with TRBD1. J gave up 3 bases and V 1 base, and 11 bases lay outside the gene matches. This CDR3 is 18 amino acids long. From germline, CDR1 is SGHTA and CDR2 FQGNSA. The CDR3 loop is CASSLGEGQGAINQPQHF. The CDR3 DNA reads TGTGCCAGCAGCTTAGGGGAGGGGCAGGGGGCTATCAATCAGCCCCAGCATTTT.